Listed below are T cell receptor beta chains from one sample, sequenced in a study of control samples from healthy donors and cancer patients. Data came from immunoSEQ multiplex PCR; TCRdb stores just in-frame clones and leaves some out. The sample has over 120,000 clones, more than 85% seen once; the top ten hold approximately 3.4%. The material sequenced was blood. Every receptor here comes from a man aged 25 to 40 in good health. CDR3s include the opening cysteine and the closing phenylalanine or tryptophan. The order of the fields is D gene, V gene, J gene, clone size, CDR3 DNA, CDR3 protein. The D gene is left open where the match is weak. A clone size is listed for some rows: how often the clone was seen (once, few, many), or a class if it is expanded.

.	TRBV4-2	TRBJ1-2	.	TGTGCCAGCAGCCAAGGGGATACAGGTAGTGGCTACACCTTC	CASSQGDTGSGYTF
.	TRBV18	TRBJ1-4	once	TGTGCCAGCTCACCGAACGGACAGAATGAAAAACTGTTTTTT	CASSPNGQNEKLFF
TRBD1	TRBV28	TRBJ1-2	few	TGTGCCAGCAGTTCACCGGGACAGCCAAACTATGGCTACACCTTC	CASSSPGQPNYGYTF
TRBD2	TRBV6-1	TRBJ2-3	.	TGTGCCAGCAGTGAAATCGGCGGGGGGACATCAGATACGCAGTATTTT	CASSEIGGGTSDTQYF
.	TRBV7-3	TRBJ1-5	.	TGTGCCAGCAGCTTGAATCCAAATCAGCCCCAGCATTTT	CASSLNPNQPQHF
.	TRBV4-1	TRBJ2-1	.	TGCGCCAGCAGCCAAGTTGTAGGGGACCGCTCCTACAATGAGCAGTTCTTC	CASSQVVGDRSYNEQFF
.	TRBV15	TRBJ2-1	.	TGTGCCACCAGCAGAGATCGAGGGCAGGGGTCCGAGCAGTTCTTC	CATSRDRGQGSEQFF
TRBD1	TRBV27	TRBJ2-7	.	TGTGCCAGCAGTCGACAGGGGGAGGCCCTGGGCGAGCAGTACTTC	CASSRQGEALGEQYF
.	TRBV5-1	TRBJ1-3	.	TGCGCCAGCAGCTTGGGTGGGGGGAGCTCTGGAAACACCATATATTTT	CASSLGGGSSGNTIYF
.	TRBV7-9	TRBJ2-7	.	TGTGCCAGCAGCAACTGGGAGGTCTCCTCCTACGAGCAGTACTTC	CASSNWEVSSYEQYF
TRBD2	TRBV6-5	TRBJ2-3	.	TGTGCCAGCAGTTCAGCGGGGGCGGGGGATACGCAGTATTTT	CASSSAGAGDTQYF
TRBD1	TRBV15	TRBJ1-1	.	TGTGCCACCAGCAGAGGTCGACAGGGATCGAACACTGAAGCTTTCTTT	CATSRGRQGSNTEAFF
TRBD1	TRBV10-2	TRBJ1-4	.	TGCGCCAGCACCGATGGACAGGGTGCGGGGAAACTGTTTTTT	CASTDGQGAGKLFF
.	TRBV24-1	TRBJ2-1	.	TGTGCCACCAGTGCTGGAGGGGGGGCCTACAATGAGCAGTTCTTC	CATSAGGGAYNEQFF
TRBD1	TRBV27	TRBJ2-7	.	TGTGCCAGCAGTCCCCGGGACAGGGTGTACGAGCAGTACTTC	CASSPRDRVYEQYF
.	TRBV19	TRBJ2-1	.	TGTGCCAGTAGTATGGGGGATGAGCAGTTCTTC	CASSMGDEQFF
TRBD1	TRBV30	TRBJ1-6	.	TGTGCCTGGAGCGGGGACAGGGGGCATTCACCCCTCCACTTT	CAWSGDRGHSPLHF
.	TRBV24-1	TRBJ2-2	once	TGTGCCACCAGTGACCGTAAGGGGGCCGGGGAGCTGTTTTTT	CATSDRKGAGELFF
TRBD1	TRBV30	TRBJ1-1	.	TGTGCCTGGAGTGTAGACAGGGGAATTGGAGCTTTCTTT	CAWSVDRGIGAFF
TRBD2	TRBV25-1	TRBJ2-3	.	TGTGCCAGCAGCGGAATATCTACTAGCGGGGGGCGCACAGATACGCAGTATTTT	CASSGISTSGGRTDTQYF
TRBD1	TRBV5-1	TRBJ2-3	.	TGCGCCAGCAGTTTCGGGACAGGGCTCACAGATACGCAGTATTTT	CASSFGTGLTDTQYF
.	TRBV5-6	TRBJ1-3	few	TGTGCCAGCAGCTTGGTAACAGACCCAGTGGAAAACACCATATATTTT	CASSLVTDPVENTIYF
.	TRBV19	TRBJ1-5	.	TGTGCCAGTATGATCGGCAATCAGCCCCAGCATTTT	CASMIGNQPQHF
.	TRBV10-2	TRBJ2-1	.	TGCGCCAGCACCCCCAATGAGCAGTTCTTC	CASTPNEQFF
.	TRBV9	TRBJ1-4	.	TGTGCCAGCAGCCAGTATCAGGGGTTTGAAGAAAAACTGTTTTTT	CASSQYQGFEEKLFF
.	TRBV19	TRBJ1-3	.	TGTGCCAGTAGTATAGTAGGCTCTGGAAACACCATATATTTT	CASSIVGSGNTIYF
TRBD1	TRBV20-1	TRBJ1-2	.	TGCAGTGCTAGTGGGGACAGGGACGGCTACACCTTC	CSASGDRDGYTF
.	TRBV30	TRBJ1-6	.	TGTGCCTGCTCAACGCCGGGACGGTCAAATTCACCCCTCCACTTT	CACSTPGRSNSPLHF
TRBD1	TRBV6-4	TRBJ2-3	few	TGTGCCAGCAGTGACGGACAGGGGGCAGATACGCAGTATTTT	CASSDGQGADTQYF
.	TRBV7-8	TRBJ2-7	.	TGTGCCAGCAGCTTAGCGTCCAGGGACGAGCAGTACTTC	CASSLASRDEQYF
.	TRBV6-5	TRBJ2-2	.	TGTGCCAGCAGTTACTCGACCCACACCGGGGAGCTGTTTTTT	CASSYSTHTGELFF
.	TRBV6-5	TRBJ1-5	.	TGTGCCAGCAGTTACTCTGGGGGCAATCAGCCCCAGCATTTT	CASSYSGGNQPQHF
.	TRBV12-5	TRBJ2-2	.	TGTGCTAGTGGTTACACCGGGGAGCTGTTTTTT	CASGYTGELFF
.	TRBV27	TRBJ2-3	.	TGTGCCAGCAGTTACCTCTTGAGGGGCGATAGCACAGATACGCAGTATTTT	CASSYLLRGDSTDTQYF
.	TRBV5-1	TRBJ1-1	.	TGCGCCAGCAGCCCCGAGGCGGACTTGAACACTGAAGCTTTCTTT	CASSPEADLNTEAFF
.	TRBV28	TRBJ2-3	.	TGTGCCAGCAGTTTGAAGGGGTTGAATAGGAGGCAGTATTTT	CASSLKGLNRRQYF
.	TRBV18	TRBJ2-3	once	TGTGCCAGCTCACCACGGGAGATAAAAGATACGCAGTATTTT	CASSPREIKDTQYF
TRBD1	TRBV6-5	TRBJ1-1	.	TGTGCCAGCAAGACCCCAGGGGGAAACACTGAAGCTTTCTTT	CASKTPGGNTEAFF
.	TRBV18	TRBJ2-7	.	TGTGCCAGCTCACGGGACGGACCCTACGAGCAGTACTTC	CASSRDGPYEQYF
.	TRBV19	TRBJ2-7	.	TGTGCCAGTAGTTCCCAGGCCGTCTTTTACGAGCAGTACTTC	CASSSQAVFYEQYF
.	TRBV11-2	TRBJ1-2	.	TGTGCCAGCAGCTCCCTCGTTGACCCAAACCGAGGGGGCTACACCTTC	CASSSLVDPNRGGYTF
.	TRBV6-1	TRBJ2-7	.	TGTGCCAGCAGTGAAGTTGGCAATACCTACGAGCAGTACTTC	CASSEVGNTYEQYF